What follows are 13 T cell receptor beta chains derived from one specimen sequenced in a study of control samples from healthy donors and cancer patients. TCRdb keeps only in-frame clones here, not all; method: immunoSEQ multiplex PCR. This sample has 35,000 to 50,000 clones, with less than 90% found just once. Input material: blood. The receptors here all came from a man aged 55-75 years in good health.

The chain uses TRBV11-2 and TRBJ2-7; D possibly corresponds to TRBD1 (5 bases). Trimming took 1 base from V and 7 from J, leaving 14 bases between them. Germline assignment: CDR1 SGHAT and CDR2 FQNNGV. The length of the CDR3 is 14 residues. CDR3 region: CASSLGRGRVEQYF. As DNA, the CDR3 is TGTGCCAGCAGCTTAGGTAGGGGAAGAGTTGAGCAGTACTTC.

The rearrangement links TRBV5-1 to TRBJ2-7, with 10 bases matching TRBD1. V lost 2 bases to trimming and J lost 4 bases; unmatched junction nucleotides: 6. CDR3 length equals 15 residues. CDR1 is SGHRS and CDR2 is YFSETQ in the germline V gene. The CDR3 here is CASSLSGQGIYEQYF. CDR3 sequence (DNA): TGCGCCAGCAGCTTATCGGGACAGGGGATTTACGAGCAGTACTTC.

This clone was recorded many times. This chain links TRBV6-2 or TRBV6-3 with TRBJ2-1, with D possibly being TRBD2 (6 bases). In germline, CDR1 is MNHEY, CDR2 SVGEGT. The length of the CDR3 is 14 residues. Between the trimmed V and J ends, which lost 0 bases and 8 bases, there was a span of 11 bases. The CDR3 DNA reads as TGTGCCAGCAGTTACTCGAGCCCTAGCGATGAGCAGTTCTTC. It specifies CASSYSSPSDEQFF.

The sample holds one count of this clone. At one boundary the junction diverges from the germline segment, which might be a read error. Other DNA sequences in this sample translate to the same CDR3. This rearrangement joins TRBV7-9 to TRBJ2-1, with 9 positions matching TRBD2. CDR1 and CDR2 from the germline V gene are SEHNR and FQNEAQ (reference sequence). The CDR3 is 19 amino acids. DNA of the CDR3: TGTGCCAGCGGCTTCCGCGGCCGAGGGCGGGGGGGCCAAGTCGATGAGCAGTTCTTC. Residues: CASGFRGRGRGGQVDEQFF. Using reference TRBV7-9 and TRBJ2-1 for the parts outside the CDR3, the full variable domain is DTGVSQNPRHKITKRGQNVTFRCDPISEHNRLYWYRQTLGQGPEFLTYFQNEAQLEKSRLLSDRFSAERPKGSFSTLEIQRTEQGDSAMYLCASGFRGRGRGGQVDEQFFGPGTRLTVL.

The CDR3 DNA reads TGTGCCAGTAGTAACAACGGAATCTCTGGAAACACCATATATTTT. Residues: CASSNNGISGNTIYF. The chain joins TRBV19 to TRBJ1-3, with D unresolved. The CDR3 spans 15 residues. The V end lost 4 bases, the J end lost 0 bases, and 10 bases lay between the germline ends. Germline values: CDR1 LNHDA, CDR2 SQIVND (reference sequence).

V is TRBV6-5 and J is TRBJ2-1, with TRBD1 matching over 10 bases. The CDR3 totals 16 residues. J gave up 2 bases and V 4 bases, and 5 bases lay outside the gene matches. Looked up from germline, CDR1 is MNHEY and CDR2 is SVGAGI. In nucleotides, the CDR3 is TGTGCCAGCAGTTTACCCGGGACAGGGGCCTACAATGAGCAGTTCTTC. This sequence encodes CASSLPGTGAYNEQFF.

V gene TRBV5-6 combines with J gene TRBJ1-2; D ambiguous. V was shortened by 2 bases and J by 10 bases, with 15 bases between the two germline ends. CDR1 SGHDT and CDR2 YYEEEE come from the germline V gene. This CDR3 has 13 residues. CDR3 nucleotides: TGTGCCAGCAGCTTCGCCCCCCCCGAAGCCTACACCTTC. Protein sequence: CASSFAPPEAYTF. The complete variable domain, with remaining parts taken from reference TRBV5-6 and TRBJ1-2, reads DAGVTQSPTHLIKTRGQQVTLRCSPKSGHDTVSWYQQALGQGPQFIFQYYEEEERQRGNFPDRFSGHQFPNYSSELNVNALLLGDSALYLCASSFAPPEAYTFGSGTRLTVV.

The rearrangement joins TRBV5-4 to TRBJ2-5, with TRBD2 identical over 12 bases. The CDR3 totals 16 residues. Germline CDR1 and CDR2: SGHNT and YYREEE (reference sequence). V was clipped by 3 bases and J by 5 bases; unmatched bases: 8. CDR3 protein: CASSSKLAGGYETQYF. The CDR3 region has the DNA TGTGCCAGCAGCTCCAAACTAGCGGGAGGCTATGAGACCCAGTACTTC.

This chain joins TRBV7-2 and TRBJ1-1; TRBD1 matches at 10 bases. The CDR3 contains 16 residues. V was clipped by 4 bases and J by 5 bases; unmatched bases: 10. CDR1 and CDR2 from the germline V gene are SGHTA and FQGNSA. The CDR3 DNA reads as TGTGCCAGCAGCTCCCCAATGGACAGGGGGGGAACTGAAGCTTTCTTT. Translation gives CASSSPMDRGGTEAFF.

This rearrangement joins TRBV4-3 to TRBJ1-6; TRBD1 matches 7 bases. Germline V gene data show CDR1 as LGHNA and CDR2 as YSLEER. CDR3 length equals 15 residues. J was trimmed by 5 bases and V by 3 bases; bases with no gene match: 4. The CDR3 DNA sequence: TGCGCCAGCAGCCAGGGGACAGACCATAATTCACCCCTCCACTTT. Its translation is CASSQGTDHNSPLHF.

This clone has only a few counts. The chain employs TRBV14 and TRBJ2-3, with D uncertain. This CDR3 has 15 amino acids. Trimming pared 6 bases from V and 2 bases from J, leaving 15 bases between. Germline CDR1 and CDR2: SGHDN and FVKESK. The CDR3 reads CASRNSDSITDTQYF. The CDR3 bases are TGTGCCAGCAGGAACAGCGATTCAATCACAGATACGCAGTATTTT. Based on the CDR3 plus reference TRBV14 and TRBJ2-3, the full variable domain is EAGVTQFPSHSVIEKGQTVTLRCDPISGHDNLYWYRRVMGKEIKFLLHFVKESKQDESGMPNNRFLAERTGGTYSTLKVQPAELEDSGVYFCASRNSDSITDTQYFGPGTRLTVL.

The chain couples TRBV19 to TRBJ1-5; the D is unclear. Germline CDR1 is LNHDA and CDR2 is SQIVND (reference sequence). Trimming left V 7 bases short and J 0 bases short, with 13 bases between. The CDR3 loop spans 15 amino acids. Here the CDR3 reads CASTRQPHSNQPQHF. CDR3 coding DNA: TGTGCCAGTACGAGGCAGCCTCATAGCAATCAGCCCCAGCATTTT. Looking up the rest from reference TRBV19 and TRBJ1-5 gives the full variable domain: DGGITQSPKYLFRKEGQNVTLSCEQNLNHDAMYWYRQDPGQGLRLIYYSQIVNDFQKGDIAEGYSVSREKKESFPLTVTSAQKNPTAFYLCASTRQPHSNQPQHFGDGTRLSIL.

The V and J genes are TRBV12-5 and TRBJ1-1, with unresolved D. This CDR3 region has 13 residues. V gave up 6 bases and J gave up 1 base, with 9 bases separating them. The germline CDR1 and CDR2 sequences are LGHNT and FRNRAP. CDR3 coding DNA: TGTGCTAGTGGAGACGGACGGAACACTGAAGCTTTCTTT. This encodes CASGDGRNTEAFF. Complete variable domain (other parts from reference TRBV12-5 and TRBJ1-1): DARVTQTPRHKVTEMGQEVTMRCQPILGHNTVFWYRQTMMQGLELLAYFRNRAPLDDSGMPKDRFSAEMPDATLATLKIQPSEPRDSAVYFCASGDGRNTEAFFGQGTRLTVV.